The 22 T cell receptor beta chains given below trace back to one sample, sequenced in a study of identical twins. One entry per CDR3 protein results from TCRdb running MiXCR on the 5' RACE reads. The table lists approximately 550,000 distinct CDR3 sequences, approximately 20% of them singletons. This sample was shared with a second study, whose subject was yellow fever vaccine responses in identical twins.

Sequencing input: CD4+ T cells sorted from blood. These receptors came from a woman aged 18-29 years in good health.

The J gene is TRBJ1-2, the V gene TRBV20-1; weak D call: TRBD1 (6 bases). Germline CDR1 and CDR2: DFQATT and SNEGSKA (reference sequence). The CDR3 contains 15 residues. V was trimmed by 1 base and J by 4 bases, leaving 16 bases between them. The CDR3 DNA reads as TGCAGTGCTAGAGGATATAGGACAGCCACCTATGGCTACACCTTC. It encodes CSARGYRTATYGYTF.

The chain combines TRBV4-1 with TRBJ2-3, with 15 bases identical to TRBD2. The CDR3 length is 17 residues. The trim removed 3 bases at V and 6 bases at J, leaving 7 bases unmatched. Germline V gene data show CDR1 as MGHRA and CDR2 as YSYEKL. CDR3 protein: CASSHESGLAGGDTQYF. The CDR3 DNA reads as TGCGCCAGCAGCCACGAGTCGGGACTAGCGGGAGGTGATACGCAGTATTTT.

This chain links TRBV5-5 with TRBJ2-1; TRBD1 is a possible D gene (6 bases). The CDR3 is made up of 12 amino acids. V lost 3 bases to trimming and J lost 14 bases, with 15 bases between them. Germline CDR1 and CDR2: SGHKS and YYEKEE (reference sequence). The CDR3 DNA reads as TGTGCCAGCAGCTCCCACAGGGTAGAGGAGTTCTTC. Its translation is CASSSHRVEEFF.

This clonotype was detected a few times. The chain carries TRBV9 and TRBJ2-5; D is ambiguous. This CDR3 contains 16 residues. The germline gives CDR1 SGDLS, CDR2 YYNGEE. With 0 bases removed from V and 3 bases from J, the gap between germline ends came to 15 bases. CDR3 protein: CASSVGLGSTKETQYF. CDR3 in DNA: TGTGCCAGCAGCGTAGGTTTGGGGTCTACCAAAGAGACCCAGTACTTC.

This clonotype was counted only a few times. The rearrangement links TRBV12-3 or TRBV12-4 to TRBJ2-3, with D perhaps matching TRBD1 or TRBD2 (5 bases each). The CDR3 spans 17 residues. Trimming cost V 2 bases and J 2 bases, with 17 bases left between them. The CDR3 nucleotides are TGTGCCAGCAGTTTAAGACCGAGCCGGGGCCTCACAGATACGCAGTATTTT. It yields the protein CASSLRPSRGLTDTQYF.

The chain has TRBV12-3 or TRBV12-4 and TRBJ2-1, with 13 bases identical to TRBD2. The CDR3 consists of 16 residues. Trimming cost V 6 bases and J 2 bases; bases outside gene matches: 4. CDR3 sequence (DNA): TGTGCCAGCAGCACTAGCGGGGGGGCCGCCTACAATGAGCAGTTCTTC. This gives the protein CASSTSGGAAYNEQFF.

This rearrangement joins TRBV7-2 to TRBJ2-1; 15 bases agree with TRBD2. Germline V lookup: CDR1 SGHTA, CDR2 FQGNSA. Trimming took 2 bases from V and 7 from J; bases not matched to a gene: 3. This CDR3 has 16 residues. The CDR3 bases are TGTGCCAGCAGCTTAATGGGGACTAGCGGGGGGAATGAGCAGTTCTTC. The encoded protein is CASSLMGTSGGNEQFF.

There are a few counts of this clonotype. The rearrangement links TRBV28 to TRBJ2-7, with D maybe TRBD2 (6 bases). Germline V gene lookup returns CDR1 MDHEN and CDR2 SYDVKM. This CDR3 is built from 15 residues. V was pared by 6 bases and J by 2 bases, with 17 bases between. CDR3 nucleotides: TGTGCCAGCAGGAGTGTCCGACTAGGTGCCTACGAGCAGTACTTC. Translated, it gives CASRSVRLGAYEQYF.

In nucleotides, the CDR3 is TGTGCCAGCAGCTTCTCCCTAGCGGGGACCTACAATGAGCAGTTCTTC. Translating gives CASSFSLAGTYNEQFF. This sequence joins TRBV7-9 and TRBJ2-1; 9 bases are shared with TRBD2. J was trimmed by 2 bases and V by 3 bases; bases with no gene match: 5. Germline CDR1 is SEHNR and CDR2 is FQNEAQ (reference sequence). This CDR3 spans 16 amino acids. The full variable domain, completed using reference TRBV7-9 and TRBJ2-1, is DTGVSQNPRHKITKRGQNVTFRCDPISEHNRLYWYRQTLGQGPEFLTYFQNEAQLEKSRLLSDRFSAERPKGSFSTLEIQRTEQGDSAMYLCASSFSLAGTYNEQFFGPGTRLTVL.

V and J are TRBV19 and TRBJ2-5; tentative D call: TRBD2 (6 bases). V lost 5 bases, J lost 4 bases, and 17 bases lay in between. CDR1 is LNHDA and CDR2 is SQIVND in the germline V gene (reference sequence). The CDR3 sequence is 15 residues long. CDR3 coding DNA: TGTGCCAGTAGTTCCGTAGCGGAGGGGCGAGAGACCCAGTACTTC. It codes for CASSSVAEGRETQYF.

This clonotype appeared once. This sequence joins TRBV5-1 and TRBJ2-3; D tentatively reads TRBD1 or TRBD2 (6 bases each). Germline lookup yields CDR1 SGHRS and CDR2 YFSETQ. Trimming stripped 3 bases from V and 2 bases from J, with 13 bases between. The CDR3 runs 15 residues. CDR3 protein: CASSWGAGSTDTQYF. The CDR3 coding sequence is TGCGCCAGCAGCTGGGGGGCAGGTTCCACAGATACGCAGTATTTT.

This clonotype showed up just a few times. This chain joins TRBV7-9 and TRBJ1-1; D is ambiguous. Germline V gene sequence: CDR1 SEHNR, CDR2 FQNEAQ (reference sequence). This CDR3 spans 16 amino acids. The V end lost 1 base, the J end lost 8 bases, and 20 bases lay between the germline ends. CDR3 nucleotides: TGTGCCAGCAGCTTAGGTTTAGATGCGCAGAGCCGAGAAGCTTTCTTT. Protein product: CASSLGLDAQSREAFF.

This clonotype was observed many times. The chain recombines TRBV6-2 or TRBV6-3 with TRBJ2-7; tentative D call: TRBD1 (6 bases). This CDR3 is 17 amino acids long. CDR1 MNHEY and CDR2 SVGEGT come from the germline V gene. With 0 bases removed from V and 5 bases from J, the gap between germline ends came to 20 bases. CDR3 sequence (DNA): TGTGCCAGCAGTTACTCTCGAGGGGGACCCACGAAAAACGAGCAGTACTTC. Translation gives CASSYSRGGPTKNEQYF.

The chain joins TRBV12-3 or TRBV12-4 to TRBJ2-5; 9 bases line up with TRBD2. The CDR3 length is 17 residues. With 11 bases clipped from V and 2 bases from J, the junction kept 18 bases outside the gene matches. CDR3 sequence reads: CAFSKISGGGQQETQYF. Written as DNA, the CDR3 is TGTGCCTTCAGCAAAATTAGCGGGGGCGGCCAACAAGAGACCCAGTACTTC.

This clonotype has a handful of counts. The chain has TRBV7-9 and TRBJ1-5; D gene unclear. The germline V and J ends were trimmed by 0 bases and 5 bases, with 2 bases remaining between them. CDR1 is SEHNR and CDR2 is FQNEAQ in the germline V gene (reference sequence). The CDR3 length is 12 residues. The CDR3 here is CASSLADQPQHF. In DNA, the CDR3 is TGTGCCAGCAGCTTAGCAGATCAGCCCCAGCATTTT. Supplemented by reference TRBV7-9 and TRBJ1-5, the full variable domain reads DTGVSQNPRHKITKRGQNVTFRCDPISEHNRLYWYRQTLGQGPEFLTYFQNEAQLEKSRLLSDRFSAERPKGSFSTLEIQRTEQGDSAMYLCASSLADQPQHFGDGTRLSIL.

The chain has TRBV12-3 or TRBV12-4 and TRBJ2-1; a possible D gene is TRBD2 (7 bases). The CDR3 sequence is 15 residues long. V lost 3 bases, J lost 7 bases, and 16 bases lay in between. CDR3 protein: CASSFGGAIENEQFF. The CDR3 DNA is TGTGCCAGCAGTTTTGGGGGGGCGATTGAAAATGAGCAGTTCTTC.

This chain connects TRBV29-1 to TRBJ1-1; D gene unclear. Looked up from germline, CDR1 is SQVTM and CDR2 is ANQGSEA. The CDR3 runs 13 residues. Trimming took 3 bases from V and 4 from J, leaving 12 bases between them. The CDR3 nucleotides read TGCAGCGTTGATCGGGTTTTGGGCACTGAAGCTTTCTTT. Its protein product is CSVDRVLGTEAFF.

The CDR3 spells CASSPRGGSNTGELFF. The CDR3 nucleotides read TGTGCCAGCAGCCCCCGAGGGGGATCGAACACCGGGGAGCTGTTTTTT. The chain links TRBV7-8 to TRBJ2-2; perhaps TRBD1 as D (6 bases). CDR1 and CDR2 from the germline V gene are SGHVS and FQNEAQ. Trimming took off 5 bases at V and 0 bases at J, with 13 bases between the two ends. The length of the CDR3 is 16 residues.

The chain employs TRBV6-2 or TRBV6-3 and TRBJ1-1; D is unresolved. Trimming shortened V by 6 bases and J by 3 bases, and 8 bases separated the two germline ends. This CDR3 is built from 12 residues. Germline lookup yields CDR1 MNHEY and CDR2 SVGEGT. Here the CDR3 DNA reads TGTGCCAGCAGGTCTGGGTACACTGAAGCTTTCTTT. Its protein is CASRSGYTEAFF.

This clonotype was found a few times. The genes are TRBV6-1 and TRBJ2-2; D might be TRBD1 (5 bases). V lost 7 bases and J 0 bases, leaving 15 bases between the germline ends. Germline V gene lookup returns CDR1 MNHNS and CDR2 SASEGT. CDR3 length: 16 amino acids. The CDR3 region has the DNA TGTGCCAGCAACCTTGGACAATTCACGAACACCGGGGAGCTGTTTTTT. This codes for CASNLGQFTNTGELFF.

This clonotype came up a few times. The CDR3, as DNA: TGTGCCAGCAGTTTAAACCCCCGTCAGGGGTTTCACTCTGGGGCCAACGTCCTGACTTTC. Protein product: CASSLNPRQGFHSGANVLTF. V gene TRBV27 combines with J gene TRBJ2-6; TRBD1 might be the D (6 bases). The CDR3 totals 20 residues. Germline V CDR1 and CDR2: MNHEY, SMNVEV (reference sequence). Trimming cost V 2 bases and J 0 bases, with 20 bases left between them.

The CDR3 spells CASNGQGYTEAFF. CDR3 bases: TGTGCCAGCAATGGACAGGGATACACTGAAGCTTTCTTT. The genes are TRBV12-3 or TRBV12-4 and TRBJ1-1, with 8 bases matching TRBD1. V trimming: 7 bases; J trimming: 3 bases; junction bases outside the gene matches: 4. The CDR3 is 13 amino acids.